This TCR beta chain was captured by sequencing in a study of cytomegalovirus exposure and HLA in healthy donors. Study outcomes and limitations: Both high specificity and high sensitivity reportedly marked the classifier's diagnosis of cytomegalovirus status. Some TCR beta chains (164 of them) were listed as cytomegalovirus-associated.

A word on this clone: What it binds is not known.

Method: immunoSEQ multiplex PCR; TCRdb's copy keeps in-frame clones and lacks some. The data contain roughly 330,000 clones, 87% of them seen just once; the ten biggest clones take up about 1%. V shed 3 bases and J shed 0 bases, with 11 bases lying between them. The CDR3 is 15 residues long. Germline values: CDR1 MDHEN, CDR2 SYDVKM. The sequenced sample was PBMCs. The V call is TRBV28, the J call TRBJ1-1, with a possible D match to TRBD1 (5 bases). The receptor comes from a woman aged 25-40 years in good health and CMV-seropositive. CDR3 sequence: CASSLAGTLNTEAFF. CDR3 nucleotides: TGTGCCAGCAGTTTGGCCGGGACCCTGAACACTGAAGCTTTCTTT.